This TCR beta chain was sequenced in a study of graft-versus-host responses after intestinal transplantation. As to this clone: Its antigen is still unknown.

This table comes from immunoSEQ multiplex PCR, and its TCRdb copy is limited to in-frame clones, with some not included. Among approximately 49,000 clones, more than 70% were seen once, and the ten largest hold approximately 0.6%. Trimming took 2 bases from V and 4 from J, leaving 12 bases between them. The CDR3 covers 14 residues. Germline V gene data show CDR1 as SGDLS and CDR2 as YYNGEE. This receptor was taken from a human donor who was the organ donor for an intestinal transplant. The source was unstimulated CD4+ T cells sorted from spleen or lymph node cells, collected before transplant. This rearrangement joins TRBV9 to TRBJ2-5, with a possible D match to TRBD1 (5 bases). The CDR3 region has the DNA TGTGCCAGCAGCGTGGGCATCCAGGGAGAGACCCAGTACTTC. Residues: CASSVGIQGETQYF. Supplemented by reference TRBV9 and TRBJ2-5, the full variable domain reads DSGVTQTPKHLITATGQRVTLRCSPRSGDLSVYWYQQSLDQGLQFLIQYYNGEERAKGNILERFSAQQFPDLHSELNLSSLELGDSALYFCASSVGIQGETQYFGPGTRLLVL.